This TCR beta chain was captured in a study of human T cells and chemical hapten exposure. The sample's time point: pre-sensitization, week 0. Treatment here: therapeutic diphenylcyclopropenone sensitization with weekly scalp DPC. Ahead of applying each patch test, blood was sampled. MiXCR, applied by TCRdb to the RACE reads, yields one record per CDR3 protein. The profile covers tens of thousands of distinct CDR3 sequences, with about an eighth appearing a single time and about 5.7% taken by the ten largest. This CDR3 has 13 amino acids. The table lists this clonotype with many counts. The source was whole blood, collected in connection with sensitization to the hapten diphenylcyclopropenone (DPC). The TCR sequence derives from a woman aged 25 to 39 with alopecia areata. Some clones in this sample may be carry-over from other donors' samples. The chain uses TRBV12-2 and TRBJ1-2; the table's TRBD1 call for D was not verified on the DNA. TRBV12-2 is flagged as a pseudogene. The DNA for the CDR3 is TGTGCAAGTCGCTCACAAAGGGGGTATGGCTACACCTTC. Translation gives CASRSQRGYGYTF.